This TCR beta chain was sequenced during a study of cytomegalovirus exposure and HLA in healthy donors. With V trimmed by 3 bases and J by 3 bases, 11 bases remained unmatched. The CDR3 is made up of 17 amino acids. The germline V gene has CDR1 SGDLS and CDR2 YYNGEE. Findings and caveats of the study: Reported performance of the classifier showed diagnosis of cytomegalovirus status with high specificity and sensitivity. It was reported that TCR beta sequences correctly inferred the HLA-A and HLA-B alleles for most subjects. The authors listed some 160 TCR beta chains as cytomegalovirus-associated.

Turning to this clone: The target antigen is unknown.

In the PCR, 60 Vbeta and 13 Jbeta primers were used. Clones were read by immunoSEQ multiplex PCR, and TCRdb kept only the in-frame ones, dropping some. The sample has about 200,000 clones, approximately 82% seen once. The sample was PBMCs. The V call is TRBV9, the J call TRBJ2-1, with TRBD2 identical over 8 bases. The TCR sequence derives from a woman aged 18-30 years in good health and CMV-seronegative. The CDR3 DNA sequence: TGTGCCAGCAGCGGAAGCGGGTTAGCGGGAAACTACAATGAGCAGTTCTTC. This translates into CASSGSGLAGNYNEQFF.